This T cell receptor beta chain was recorded in a study of OX40 agonist ivuxolimab in advanced cancers. Sequencing used immunoSEQ multiplex PCR; TCRdb keeps in-frame clones, though not all of them. In the table there are under 90,000 clones, 90% to 95% of which are singletons. This clone showed up just a few times. The clonotype was recovered from an adult with an advanced solid tumor such as melanoma, head and neck, liver or kidney cancer. The sequencing here drew on CD4+ or CD8+ T cells sorted from blood, taken in a trial of the OX40 agonist ivuxolimab.

The CDR3 loop reads CASSVVTGLANYGYTF. The CDR3 region has the DNA TGTGCCAGCAGCGTAGTAACAGGACTAGCTAACTATGGCTACACCTTC. This chain uses TRBV9 with TRBJ1-2, with D maybe TRBD1 (5 bases). There are 16 residues in the CDR3. The V end was cut by 0 bases, the J end by 0 bases, with 12 bases between. Germline values: CDR1 SGDLS, CDR2 YYNGEE.